This note documents a single TCR beta chain sequence. Profiling relied on immunoSEQ multiplex PCR, and the TCRdb table lists in-frame clones only, not all of them. The data show 130,000 to 150,000 clones, around nine tenths seen once. This entry comes from a study of blood T cell repertoires in COVID-19. J gave up 8 bases and V 4 bases, and 13 bases lay outside the gene matches. In germline, CDR1 is SGDLS, CDR2 YYNGEE. The CDR3 is made up of 16 amino acids. Sequencing was performed on peripheral blood. This sequence was found in a woman aged 50 to 65 with active or convalescent COVID-19. This rearrangement joins TRBV9 to TRBJ1-4; 8 nucleotides agree with TRBD1. As DNA, the CDR3 is TGTGCCAGCAGCCCCCTCGGACAGGGTCATCGGGAAAAACTGTTTTTT. Translation gives CASSPLGQGHREKLFF. Combining the CDR3 with reference TRBV9 and TRBJ1-4 gives the whole variable domain DSGVTQTPKHLITATGQRVTLRCSPRSGDLSVYWYQQSLDQGLQFLIQYYNGEERAKGNILERFSAQQFPDLHSELNLSSLELGDSALYFCASSPLGQGHREKLFFGSGTQLSVL.